The 25 T cell receptor beta chains below all came from one sample that was sequenced in a study of blood T cell repertoires in COVID-19. Generated by immunoSEQ multiplex PCR, the TCRdb table keeps only in-frame clones and is missing some. The sample has about 91,000 clones; 88% are singletons. Material for sequencing was peripheral blood. The source of these receptors is a woman older than 75 with active COVID-19.

There are a few counts of this clone. The chain couples TRBV2 to TRBJ2-7, with D unclear. The V end was cut by 7 bases, the J end by 1 base, with 8 bases between. From germline, CDR1 is SNHLY and CDR2 FYNNEI. This CDR3 comprises 12 residues. DNA for the CDR3: TGTGCCAGCACCTCGCGGTCCTACGAGCAGTACTTC. Amino acids: CASTSRSYEQYF.

V usage is TRBV4-1 and J usage is TRBJ1-3; 7 nucleotides line up with TRBD1. The CDR3 totals 15 residues. The ends lost 3 bases at V and 7 bases at J; junction bases unmatched: 9. The germline CDR1 and CDR2 sequences are MGHRA and YSYEKL. CDR3 sequence: CASSHGGTEGNTIYF. The CDR3 DNA follows: TGCGCCAGCAGCCACGGCGGGACAGAGGGGAACACCATATATTTT.

This chain connects TRBV6-5 to TRBJ2-3; perhaps TRBD2 as D (5 bases). Deletions cut 6 bases from V and 3 bases from J, with 7 bases between. The germline CDR1 and CDR2 sequences are MNHEY and SVGAGI. There are 12 residues in the CDR3. The DNA of the CDR3 is TGTGCCAGCAGGAGCGGTACAGATACGCAGTATTTT. Encoded protein: CASRSGTDTQYF.

CDR3 sequence: CASTSGTSGRAYNEQFF. In DNA form, the CDR3 reads TGTGCCAGTACCTCCGGGACTAGCGGGAGGGCCTACAATGAGCAGTTCTTC. This sequence joins TRBV5-4 and TRBJ2-1, with TRBD2 matching 16 bases. Trimming cost V 8 bases and J 2 bases; bases outside gene matches: 7. The CDR3 has 17 residues. The V gene's germline CDR1 is SGHNT and CDR2 YYREEE (reference sequence).

This clone appeared once. The CDR3 nucleotides read TGTGCCACCAGCAGCTCCGGAGCGGGAGGGCCTGACAATGAGCAGTTCTTC. It specifies CATSSSGAGGPDNEQFF. This chain connects TRBV15 to TRBJ2-1; TRBD2 agrees at 10 bases. The CDR3 covers 17 residues. The junction had 10 bases not matched to a gene; V was cut back by 3 bases and J by 5 bases. Germline V CDR1 and CDR2: LNHNV, YYDKDF (reference sequence).

The chain is built from TRBV28 and TRBJ1-5; D is ambiguous. The V and J ends lost 2 bases and 7 bases respectively, with 12 bases between them. CDR3 length: 14 residues. Looked up from germline, CDR1 is MDHEN and CDR2 is SYDVKM. The CDR3 region is CASSLIRSGQPQHF. DNA for the CDR3: TGTGCCAGCAGTTTAATTAGGTCCGGGCAGCCCCAGCATTTT.

The gene calls are TRBV7-2 and TRBJ1-5; D unclear. Per germline, CDR1 SGHTA and CDR2 FQGNSA. CDR3 length: 14 residues. The V end was cut by 0 bases, the J end by 7 bases, with 10 bases between. This CDR3 is CASSLALVSQPQHF. The CDR3 nucleotides read TGTGCCAGCAGCTTAGCTCTCGTCTCGCAGCCCCAGCATTTT.

The chain carries TRBV27 and TRBJ1-2; TRBD1 agrees at 7 bases. V shed 2 bases, J shed 5 bases, and the junction held 8 bases outside the gene matches. This CDR3 has 15 amino acids. CDR1 is MNHEY and CDR2 is SMNVEV in the germline V gene (reference sequence). The CDR3 region is CASSLEGRGRYGYTF. As DNA, the CDR3 is TGTGCCAGCAGTTTAGAGGGCAGGGGGAGGTATGGCTACACCTTC.

This clone came up once. The J gene is TRBJ1-1, the V gene TRBV14, with TRBD1 matching 7 bases. V lost 5 bases to trimming and J lost 1 base; unmatched junction nucleotides: 7. Germline V gene lookup returns CDR1 SGHDN and CDR2 FVKESK. The CDR3 is 15 amino acids. As DNA, the CDR3 is TGTGCCAGCAGCATCTGGACAGGAGAGAACACTGAAGCTTTCTTT. Protein product: CASSIWTGENTEAFF.

The V gene is TRBV2, the J gene TRBJ1-2, with D perhaps TRBD1 (5 bases). V was shortened by 4 bases and J by 6 bases, with 12 bases between the two germline ends. This CDR3 contains 13 residues. Per the germline V gene, CDR1 is SNHLY and CDR2 is FYNNEI. CDR3 nucleotide sequence: TGTGCCAGCAGTGGTCAGGGTTTCGATGGCTACACCTTC. This encodes CASSGQGFDGYTF.

This chain joins TRBV5-4 and TRBJ2-6, with a weak D call TRBD1 (7 bases). The CDR3 consists of 15 residues. Per the germline V gene, CDR1 is SGHNT and CDR2 is YYREEE (reference sequence). The V end was cut by 1 base, the J end by 6 bases, with 11 bases between. CDR3: CASSLRGTVANVLTF. The CDR3 coding sequence is TGTGCCAGCAGCTTGCGCGGGACAGTGGCCAACGTCCTGACTTTC.

The chain's CDR3 is CASRAGTNNNSPLHF. The CDR3 DNA reads TGTGCCAGCAGGGCCGGGACAAATAATAATTCACCCCTCCACTTT. This chain uses TRBV2 with TRBJ1-6, with D maybe TRBD1 (6 bases). There are 15 residues in the CDR3. From germline, CDR1 is SNHLY and CDR2 FYNNEI. Trimming pared 6 bases from V and 5 bases from J, leaving 14 bases between. Full variable domain (rest looked up from reference TRBV2 and TRBJ1-6): EPEVTQTPSHQVTQMGQEVILRCVPISNHLYFYWYRQILGQKVEFLVSFYNNEISEKSEIFDDQFSVERPDGSNFTLKIRSTKLEDSAMYFCASRAGTNNNSPLHFGNGTRLTVT.

The rearrangement joins TRBV6-5 to TRBJ1-2; the match to TRBD1 covers 7 bases. There are 13 residues in the CDR3. The germline V gene encodes CDR1 MNHEY and CDR2 SVGAGI. V lost 5 bases and J lost 8; bases outside the gene matches: 8. CDR3 residues: CASSPTGLGGYTF. The CDR3 nucleotides read TGTGCCAGCAGTCCGACAGGGTTGGGCGGCTACACCTTC.

The DNA of the CDR3 is TGTGCCAGCTCGACGGGAGGGGAAGAGACCCAGTACTTC. This translates into CASSTGGEETQYF. The chain couples TRBV9 to TRBJ2-5; 8 bases agree with TRBD2. J gave up 3 bases and V 7 bases, and 5 bases lay outside the gene matches. CDR1 and CDR2 from the germline V gene are SGDLS and YYNGEE. The CDR3 extends over 13 amino acids.

This chain joins TRBV28 and TRBJ2-7, with D unclear. Trimming took 3 bases from V and 4 from J, leaving 7 bases between them. The CDR3 totals 12 residues. Germline lookup yields CDR1 MDHEN and CDR2 SYDVKM. CDR3: CASSFKPYEQYF. As DNA, the CDR3 is TGTGCCAGCAGTTTTAAGCCTTACGAGCAGTACTTC. The full variable domain, with the rest looked up from reference TRBV28 and TRBJ2-7, is DVKVTQSSRYLVKRTGEKVFLECVQDMDHENMFWYRQDPGLGLRLIYFSYDVKMKEKGDIPEGYSVSREKKERFSLILESASTNQTSMYLCASSFKPYEQYFGPGTRLTVT.

The V and J genes are TRBV7-9 and TRBJ2-1; D might be TRBD2 (6 bases). The V end was cut by 0 bases, the J end by 7 bases, with 16 bases between. Germline V lookup: CDR1 SEHNR, CDR2 FQNEAQ (reference sequence). The CDR3 length is 16 residues. CDR3 DNA: TGTGCCAGCAGCTTAGCGTTGGGGAGGAAGAGTAATGAGCAGTTCTTC. Its translation is CASSLALGRKSNEQFF.

V and J are TRBV5-4 and TRBJ2-1; the D gene is possibly TRBD2 (6 bases). The CDR3 totals 16 residues. The germline V gene encodes CDR1 SGHNT and CDR2 YYREEE (reference sequence). Trimming took 2 bases from V and 5 from J, leaving 17 bases between them. The CDR3 spells CASSLSGPEGNNEQFF. The CDR3 DNA reads TGTGCCAGCAGCTTATCCGGACCGGAGGGTAACAATGAGCAGTTCTTC.

The chain joins TRBV7-3 to TRBJ2-3; D is perhaps TRBD1 (6 bases). The CDR3 consists of 16 residues. Between the trimmed V and J ends, which lost 2 bases and 2 bases, there was a span of 14 bases. CDR1 is SGHTA, CDR2 FQGTGA, per germline. The CDR3 loop reads CASSLGPLGATDTQYF. The DNA for the CDR3 is TGTGCCAGCAGCTTAGGCCCCTTGGGGGCCACAGATACGCAGTATTTT.

The genes are TRBV10-3 and TRBJ1-5; 7 positions agree with TRBD1. Germline V gene data show CDR1 as ENHRY and CDR2 as SYGVKD. The junction had 5 bases not matched to a gene; V was cut back by 11 bases and J by 4 bases. The CDR3 contains 12 residues. The CDR3 spells CASRDRNQPQHF. CDR3 DNA sequence: TGTGCCTCCCGGGACAGAAATCAGCCCCAGCATTTT.

This chain uses TRBV7-2 with TRBJ2-6; TRBD1 aligns across 8 bases. Germline lookup yields CDR1 SGHTA and CDR2 FQGNSA. This CDR3 has 15 amino acids. Losses at the gene ends were 5 bases for V and 4 bases for J; bases not matched to a gene: 4. CDR3 in amino acids: CASSAQGVGANVLTF. The CDR3 DNA is TGTGCCAGCAGCGCACAGGGGGTCGGGGCCAACGTCCTGACTTTC.

This clone was counted a single time. The chain combines TRBV5-6 with TRBJ2-7; TRBD2 aligns across 7 bases. The V gene end was trimmed by 0 bases and the J gene end by 2 bases; junction bases not matched to a gene: 2. The CDR3 runs to 14 residues. The germline V gene has CDR1 SGHDT and CDR2 YYEEEE. This chain's CDR3 is CASSLAGTTYEQYF. As DNA, the CDR3 is TGTGCCAGCAGCTTGGCAGGGACTACCTACGAGCAGTACTTC.

This clone was observed a handful of times. V usage is TRBV19 and J usage is TRBJ1-5; D gene unclear. Germline CDR1 and CDR2: LNHDA and SQIVND (reference sequence). The ends were cut back, 6 bases at V and 4 bases at J, with 13 bases in the middle. The CDR3 totals 14 residues. The chain's CDR3 is CASRRREENQPQHF. The CDR3 DNA reads as TGTGCCAGTAGAAGGCGGGAAGAGAATCAGCCCCAGCATTTT. Full variable domain (missing parts from reference TRBV19 and TRBJ1-5): DGGITQSPKYLFRKEGQNVTLSCEQNLNHDAMYWYRQDPGQGLRLIYYSQIVNDFQKGDIAEGYSVSREKKESFPLTVTSAQKNPTAFYLCASRRREENQPQHFGDGTRLSIL.

The V call is TRBV7-6, the J call TRBJ2-7, with 9 nucleotides matching TRBD1. Germline-derived CDR1 and CDR2 are SGHVS and FNYEAQ. This CDR3 contains 14 residues. Unmatched junction bases numbered 5, after V lost 5 bases and J lost 3 bases. This CDR3 reads CASSVGTGFYEQYF. DNA for the CDR3: TGTGCCAGCAGCGTTGGGACAGGGTTCTACGAGCAGTACTTC.

The genes are TRBV3-1 (or the pseudogene TRBV3-2) and TRBJ2-5; 9 bases line up with TRBD2. J was trimmed by 3 bases and V by 1 base; bases with no gene match: 27. The CDR3 covers 23 residues. Germline V gene lookup returns CDR1 LGHDT and CDR2 YNNKEL (reference sequence). The CDR3 is CASSQGGVIWSPAGGIPEETQYF. The CDR3 DNA sequence: TGTGCCAGCAGCCAAGGGGGCGTTATTTGGTCTCCGGCGGGAGGGATTCCTGAAGAGACCCAGTACTTC.

This sequence joins TRBV6-5 and TRBJ2-3; 8 bases map to TRBD1. The CDR3 runs 14 residues. V was clipped by 5 bases and J by 2 bases; unmatched bases: 3. Germline CDR1 MNHEY, CDR2 SVGAGI. The DNA for the CDR3 is TGTGCCAGCAGTCGGGACAGGTACACAGATACGCAGTATTTT. Translated: CASSRDRYTDTQYF.